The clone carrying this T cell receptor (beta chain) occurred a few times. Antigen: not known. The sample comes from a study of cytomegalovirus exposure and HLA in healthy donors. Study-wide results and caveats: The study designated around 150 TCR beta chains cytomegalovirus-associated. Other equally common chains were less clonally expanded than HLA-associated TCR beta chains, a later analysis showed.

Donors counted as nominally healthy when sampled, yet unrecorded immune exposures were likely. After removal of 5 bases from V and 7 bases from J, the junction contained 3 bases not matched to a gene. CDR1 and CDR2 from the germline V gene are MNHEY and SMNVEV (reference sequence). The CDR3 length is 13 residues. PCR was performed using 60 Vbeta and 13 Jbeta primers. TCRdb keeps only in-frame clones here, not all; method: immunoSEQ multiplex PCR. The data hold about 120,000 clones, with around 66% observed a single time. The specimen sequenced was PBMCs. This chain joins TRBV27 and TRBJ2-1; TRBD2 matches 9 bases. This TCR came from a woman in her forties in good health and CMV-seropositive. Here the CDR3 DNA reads TGTGCCAGCAGTCCGGGACTAGCAAATGAGCAGTTCTTC. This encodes CASSPGLANEQFF.